This TCR beta chain stems from a study of blood T cell repertoires in COVID-19. The wider study: Samples of COVID-19 (acute and convalescent) were obtained from the United States, Italy and Spain. T cells, B-cell-depleted T cells, or PBMCs provided the cDNA or gDNA that served as material.

Under the authors' procedure: Reference gene primer amplification gave estimated nucleated cell counts. Measured with immunoSEQ multiplex PCR; TCRdb has only the in-frame clones, and not every one. Clone size and the V and J calls come from that table; the DNA yielded D and trimming. The sample consists of roughly 200,000 clones, roughly 90% of them appearing once. In germline, CDR1 is LGHNT, CDR2 FRNRAP. Unmatched junction bases numbered 4, after V lost 1 base and J lost 4 bases. This CDR3 comprises 15 residues. The source material was peripheral blood. This TCR derives from a man younger than 35 with active or convalescent COVID-19. The chain employs TRBV12-5 and TRBJ1-1, with 9 bases that match TRBD1. This CDR3 reads CASGLGDRVGTEAFF. CDR3 DNA sequence: TGTGCTAGTGGTTTGGGGGACAGGGTTGGCACTGAAGCTTTCTTT.